The clone carrying this T cell receptor (beta chain) was seen more than once but under ten times. The antigen is not known. The time point denotes: sample taken at primary tumor resection. Whole RNA was taken from tumor, nontumor lung or frozen PBMC; it was then sequenced unsorted. The 65 or so donors had untreated early-stage non-small cell lung cancer. The sample originates from a study of spatial heterogeneity in lung cancer. Study overall: For the average unique TCR and UMI combination, more than 8.5 occurrences appeared in raw reads.

Losses at the gene ends were 0 bases for V and 0 bases for J; bases not matched to a gene: 10. Germline lookup yields CDR1 LNHDA and CDR2 SQIVND (reference sequence). This CDR3 comprises 19 residues. Unique molecular identifiers tagged every individual TCR cDNA molecule. A single record per CDR3 protein comes from TCRdb applying MiXCR to the 5' RACE reads. The sample holds under 100,000 distinct CDR3 sequences; roughly 9.5% are singletons and the top ten take 6% to 7.5%. Study results and caveats: In blood, ubiquitous expanded tumor TCRs appeared more at resection than follow-up.

This TCR was recovered from a male donor with early-stage non-small cell lung cancer. Here the sequenced sample was PBMCs, taken at surgery. The rearrangement links TRBV19 to TRBJ2-3; 9 bases fit TRBD2. CDR3 sequence (DNA): TGTGCCAGTAGTATAGAGGGTAGCGGGGGTTTTTCAAGCACAGATACGCAGTATTTT. Its protein product is CASSIEGSGGFSSTDTQYF.